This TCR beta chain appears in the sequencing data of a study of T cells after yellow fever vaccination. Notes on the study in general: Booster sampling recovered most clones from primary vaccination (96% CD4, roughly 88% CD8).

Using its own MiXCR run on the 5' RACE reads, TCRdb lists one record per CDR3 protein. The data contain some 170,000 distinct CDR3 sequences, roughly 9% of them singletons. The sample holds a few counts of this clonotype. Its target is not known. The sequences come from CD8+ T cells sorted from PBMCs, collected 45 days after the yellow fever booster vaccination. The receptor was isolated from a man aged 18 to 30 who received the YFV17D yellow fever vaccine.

CDR3 in amino acids: CAISEIRNYEQYV. In DNA, the CDR3 is TGTGCCATCAGTGAAATAAGGAACTACGAGCAGTACGTC. V and J are TRBV10-3 and TRBJ2-7; no definite D call. The germline gives CDR1 ENHRY, CDR2 SYGVKD. This CDR3 is 13 amino acids long. Trimming shortened V by 3 bases and J by 3 bases, and 9 bases separated the two germline ends.